The rows below give T cell receptor beta chains drawn from one sample of a study of post-analysis software for immune sequencing data. TCRdb itself ran the PCR reads through MiXCR, one entry per CDR3 protein. The data show roughly 700,000 distinct CDR3 sequences, roughly 27% seen once. Source material: blood. The receptor set was obtained from a girl aged 10-17 years with multiple sclerosis. Both conserved end residues are part of each CDR3. Each record gives: V gene, clone size, J gene, D gene, CDR3 protein. A D gene is named only where the DNA matches it firmly. Not all rows give a size; the values are once, few, many and, for expanded clones, a class.

v_call: TRBV5-1
clone_size: few
j_call: TRBJ2-7
d_call: TRBD2
cdr3_aa: CASSLKETGLGATYEQYF

v_call: TRBV6-1
clone_size: .
j_call: TRBJ2-1
d_call: TRBD1
cdr3_aa: CASSEALTGTGVLHEQFF

v_call: TRBV28
clone_size: .
j_call: TRBJ1-4
d_call: .
cdr3_aa: CASRTPTGTVSEKLFF

v_call: TRBV29-1
clone_size: few
j_call: TRBJ1-2
d_call: TRBD1
cdr3_aa: CSGTAGTGEGGYTF

v_call: TRBV28
clone_size: .
j_call: TRBJ1-2
d_call: .
cdr3_aa: CASSLSPQEAPRNYGYTF

v_call: TRBV20-1
clone_size: .
j_call: TRBJ2-5
d_call: .
cdr3_aa: CSIPERGDQETQYF

v_call: TRBV12-3/TRBV12-4
clone_size: .
j_call: TRBJ1-4
d_call: TRBD1
cdr3_aa: CASGGQGAGEKLFF

v_call: TRBV7-8
clone_size: once
j_call: TRBJ2-2
d_call: .
cdr3_aa: CASSLPRANTGELFF

v_call: TRBV4-3
clone_size: few
j_call: TRBJ1-1
d_call: .
cdr3_aa: CASSHQKTGNTEAFF

v_call: TRBV5-1
clone_size: few
j_call: TRBJ2-3
d_call: TRBD2
cdr3_aa: CASSLESRGLAEVPDTQYF

v_call: TRBV4-1
clone_size: .
j_call: TRBJ2-5
d_call: TRBD2
cdr3_aa: CASSQAQFGWAGVETQYF

v_call: TRBV6-5
clone_size: .
j_call: .
d_call: TRBD1
cdr3_aa: CASSGDRGSEQYF

v_call: TRBV28
clone_size: few
j_call: TRBJ2-6
d_call: .
cdr3_aa: CASSSPRQFTSSGANVLTF

v_call: TRBV20-1
clone_size: .
j_call: TRBJ2-3
d_call: .
cdr3_aa: CSAPPPYTDTQYF

v_call: TRBV25-1
clone_size: few
j_call: TRBJ1-1
d_call: .
cdr3_aa: CASRTVVATEAFF

v_call: TRBV29-1
clone_size: .
j_call: TRBJ2-7
d_call: TRBD1
cdr3_aa: CSVEGQGNYEQYF

v_call: TRBV5-1
clone_size: once
j_call: TRBJ1-1
d_call: TRBD1
cdr3_aa: CASSHSGGVNLNTEAFF